This T cell receptor beta chain was profiled in a study of blood T cell repertoires in COVID-19. This clone was picked up a small number of times. V was trimmed by 1 base and J by 5 bases, leaving 11 bases between them. The CDR3 extends over 15 amino acids. Germline V gene data show CDR1 as SGHTA and CDR2 as FQGNSA. Repertoires were generated with immunoSEQ multiplex PCR, while TCRdb's copy carries only in-frame clones and drops some. The profile shows 170,000 or so clones, around 87% of them singletons. The rearrangement uses TRBV7-2 and TRBJ2-2; D is unclear. The sample comprised peripheral blood. The receptor comes from a woman between 18 and 29 years old who had recovered from COVID-19. The CDR3 spells CASSLDSLITGELFF. CDR3 nucleotides: TGTGCCAGCAGCTTAGACAGCCTGATTACCGGGGAGCTGTTTTTT.